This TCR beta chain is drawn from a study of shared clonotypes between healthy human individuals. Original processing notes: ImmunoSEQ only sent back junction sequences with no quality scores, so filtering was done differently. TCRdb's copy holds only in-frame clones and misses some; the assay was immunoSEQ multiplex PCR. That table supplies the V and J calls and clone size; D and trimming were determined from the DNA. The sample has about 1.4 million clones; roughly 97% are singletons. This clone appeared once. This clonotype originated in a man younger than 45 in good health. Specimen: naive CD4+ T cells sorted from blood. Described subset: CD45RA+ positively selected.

The DNA for the CDR3 is TGTGCCAGCAGTCAACGACAGGGAAACAATCAGCCCCAGCATTTT. This codes for CASSQRQGNNQPQHF. The chain couples TRBV28 to TRBJ1-5; 7 positions agree with TRBD1. The CDR3 runs 15 residues. J was trimmed by 3 bases and V by 5 bases; bases with no gene match: 7. Per germline, CDR1 MDHEN and CDR2 SYDVKM. Variable domain in full (rest from reference TRBV28 and TRBJ1-5): DVKVTQSSRYLVKRTGEKVFLECVQDMDHENMFWYRQDPGLGLRLIYFSYDVKMKEKGDIPEGYSVSREKKERFSLILESASTNQTSMYLCASSQRQGNNQPQHFGDGTRLSIL.